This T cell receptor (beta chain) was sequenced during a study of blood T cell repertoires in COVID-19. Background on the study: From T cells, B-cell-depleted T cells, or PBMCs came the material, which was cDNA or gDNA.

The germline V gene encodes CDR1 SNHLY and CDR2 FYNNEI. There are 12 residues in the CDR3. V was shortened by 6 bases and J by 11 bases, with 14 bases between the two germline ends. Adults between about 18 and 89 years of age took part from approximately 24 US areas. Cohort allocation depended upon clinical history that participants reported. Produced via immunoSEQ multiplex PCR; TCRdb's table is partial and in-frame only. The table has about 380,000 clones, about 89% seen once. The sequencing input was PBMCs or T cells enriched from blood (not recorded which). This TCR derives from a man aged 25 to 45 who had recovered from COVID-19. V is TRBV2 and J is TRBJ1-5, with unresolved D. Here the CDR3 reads CASSLGEPAQHF. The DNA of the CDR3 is TGTGCCAGCAGCCTTGGGGAGCCGGCCCAGCATTTT.